These 14 T cell receptor beta chains originate from one sample sequenced in a study of T-cell reconstitution after alpha-beta-depleted transplantation in children. The TCRbeta library was prepared with unique molecular identifiers. TCRdb redid the calling of the PCR reads with MiXCR, one entry per CDR3 protein. The profile covers about a million distinct CDR3 sequences, with roughly 29% appearing a single time and 28% taken by the ten largest. The sample consisted of PBMCs, mostly from graft donor cells, taken 360 days after TCRalphabeta/CD19-depleted stem cell transplant. These receptors came from a boy under two years old who had a stem cell transplant for SCID, so the T cells may come from the graft donor.

The chain uses TRBV15 and TRBJ2-1; D gene ambiguous. Trimming removed 1 base at V and 8 bases at J, with 15 bases between. This CDR3 is 15 amino acids long. CDR1 and CDR2 (germline): LNHNV, YYDKDF (reference sequence). CDR3 coding DNA: TGTGCCACCAGCAGAGGGGCAAGATACGGGCATGAGCAGTTCTTC. It translates to CATSRGARYGHEQFF.

This clonotype was seen a handful of times. The chain carries TRBV5-1 and TRBJ2-7; D is possibly TRBD1 or TRBD2 (5 bases each). The CDR3 extends over 15 amino acids. V was pared by 2 bases and J by 1 base, with 13 bases between. Germline-derived CDR1 and CDR2 are SGHRS and YFSETQ. DNA for the CDR3: TGCGCCAGCAGCTTCCCAGGGTCGGGATCCTACGAGCAGTACTTC. As protein: CASSFPGSGSYEQYF.

CDR3 nucleotide sequence: TGCGCCAGCAGACCCTGGACGCTGAACACTGAAGCTTTCTTT. As protein: CASRPWTLNTEAFF. The V call is TRBV5-1, the J call TRBJ1-1; D not resolved. Germline values: CDR1 SGHRS, CDR2 YFSETQ. The CDR3 runs to 14 residues. Trimming left V 5 bases short and J 0 bases short, with 11 bases between.

This clonotype was recorded a few times. The CDR3 DNA sequence: TGCGCCAGCAGCTTGGACGGGAGGGCCGGGGAGCCCCAGCATTTT. This translates into CASSLDGRAGEPQHF. This chain uses TRBV5-1 with TRBJ1-5, with D unclear. Looked up from germline, CDR1 is SGHRS and CDR2 is YFSETQ. The V gene lost 0 bases and the J gene lost 8 bases, with 15 bases spanning the gap. The CDR3 runs to 15 residues.

This clonotype was counted a few times. This rearrangement joins TRBV4-1 to TRBJ2-5, with D maybe TRBD1 (6 bases). The V and J ends lost 0 bases and 4 bases respectively, with 27 bases between them. The CDR3 consists of 20 residues. Germline CDR1 MGHRA, CDR2 YSYEKL. In nucleotides, the CDR3 is TGCGCCAGCAGCCAAGATCCCGGCTGGCAGGGGAGTAGTTTGGGAGAGACCCAGTACTTC. This translates into CASSQDPGWQGSSLGETQYF.

A few counts support this clonotype. The rearrangement joins TRBV7-2 to TRBJ2-2; the D is unclear. Between the trimmed V and J ends, which lost 2 bases and 3 bases, there was a span of 10 bases. The CDR3 consists of 15 residues. Germline CDR1 SGHTA, CDR2 FQGNSA. This CDR3 reads CASSLHPDHTGELFF. The DNA of the CDR3 is TGTGCCAGCAGCTTACATCCGGATCACACCGGGGAGCTGTTTTTT.

The chain links TRBV13 to TRBJ2-1, with 7 bases lining up with TRBD1. V was pared by 5 bases and J by 6 bases, with 13 bases of the junction left unmatched. The CDR3 consists of 16 residues. In germline, CDR1 is PRHDT, CDR2 FYEKMQ (reference sequence). CDR3 protein: CASSRRRGQLGNEQFF. In DNA form, the CDR3 reads TGTGCCAGCAGCCGGCGCCGGGGACAGCTAGGCAATGAGCAGTTCTTC. Together with reference TRBV13 and TRBJ2-1, the CDR3 gives the full variable domain: AAGVIQSPRHLIKEKRETATLKCYPIPRHDTVYWYQQGPGQDPQFLISFYEKMQSDKGSIPDRFSAQQFSDYHSELNMSSLELGDSALYFCASSRRRGQLGNEQFFGPGTRLTVL.

This clonotype was counted a few times. The chain has TRBV12-3 or TRBV12-4 and TRBJ1-3; 8 bases match TRBD1. This CDR3 is 15 amino acids long. The V gene end was trimmed by 10 bases and the J gene end by 0 bases; junction bases not matched to a gene: 8. The CDR3 nucleotides are TGTGCCACCATGGACAGGGAGAGCTCTGGAAACACCATATATTTT. Translating it yields CATMDRESSGNTIYF.

This sequence joins TRBV12-3 or TRBV12-4 and TRBJ2-7; D is unresolved. V lost 5 bases and J 0 bases, leaving 8 bases between the germline ends. The length of the CDR3 is 13 residues. As DNA, the CDR3 is TGTGCCAGCAGTCGGGTGTCCTCCTACGAGCAGTACTTC. Amino acids: CASSRVSSYEQYF.

The chain couples TRBV21-1 to TRBJ1-2; the DNA was not used to check the table's D call, TRBD1. TRBV21-1 has pseudogene status. The CDR3 extends over 15 amino acids. The DNA for the CDR3 is TGTGCCAGCAGCACCCGACAGGGCCGTCTTAGTGGCTACACCTTC. Protein product: CASSTRQGRLSGYTF.

This clonotype was seen a handful of times. The chain links TRBV15 to TRBJ2-7; 7 nucleotides line up with TRBD1. The CDR3 contains 15 residues. V was pared by 0 bases and J by 2 bases, with 4 bases of the junction left unmatched. Germline V CDR1 and CDR2: LNHNV, YYDKDF (reference sequence). The CDR3 region is CATSREPRGPYEQYF. CDR3 sequence (DNA): TGTGCCACCAGCAGAGAGCCTAGGGGGCCCTACGAGCAGTACTTC.

This chain uses TRBV4-1 with TRBJ2-2; D perhaps matches TRBD2 (7 bases). V was pared by 0 bases and J by 5 bases, with 22 bases between. Germline CDR1 and CDR2: MGHRA and YSYEKL. This CDR3 contains 19 residues. CDR3 sequence (DNA): TGCGCCAGCAGCCAAGAAGTGGGACGCAGGGGAGGGGTAACCGGGGAGCTGTTTTTT. Protein: CASSQEVGRRGGVTGELFF.

This clonotype was seen at least ten times. The CDR3 protein is CASSFRHHRTSNNEQFF. CDR3 DNA: TGTGCCAGCAGTTTCAGGCACCATCGAACGTCCAACAATGAGCAGTTCTTC. The chain joins TRBV28 to TRBJ2-1; no firm D call. The CDR3 is made up of 17 amino acids. Deletions cut 3 bases from V and 5 bases from J, with 20 bases between. The V gene's germline CDR1 is MDHEN and CDR2 SYDVKM.

Many counts were recorded for this clonotype. The chain recombines TRBV15 with TRBJ2-2, with D unresolved. The V gene's germline CDR1 is LNHNV and CDR2 YYDKDF (reference sequence). The ends were cut back, 0 bases at V and 4 bases at J, with 6 bases in the middle. The CDR3 runs 14 residues. The CDR3 loop is CATSRDAGTGELFF. DNA of the CDR3: TGTGCCACCAGCAGAGATGCAGGCACCGGGGAGCTGTTTTTT.